The clone carrying this T cell receptor (beta chain) was observed a handful of times. Antigen: not known. The study's findings and limits: Tumor memory CD4+ T cell TCR gene usage was found to cluster with blood and lymph node memory CD4+ cells and with lymph node naive CD4+ cells. The larger cohort examined one V-J beta rearrangement, not whole repertoires. Tumor Tregs overlapped most with tumor, then blood, naive CD4+ cells.

Constant-region reverse primers amplified full-length variable regions, followed by semi-nested Nested Universal Primer A PCR. TCRdb re-derived calls from the 5' RACE reads in MiXCR, one entry per CDR3 protein. The sample consists of about 42,000 distinct CDR3 sequences, 20% to 25% of them appearing once. Treg sorting used a CD4+CD25+CD127-/low gate. The receptor was derived from a female donor with breast cancer. The sequenced sample consisted of Tregs sorted from blood.

CDR3 sequence reads: CASSGRKETQYF. CDR3 nucleotide sequence: TGTGCCAGCAGTGGGCGGAAAGAGACCCAGTACTTC. The rearrangement links TRBV2 to TRBJ2-5; D is unclear. CDR1 SNHLY and CDR2 FYNNEI come from the germline V gene. The CDR3 consists of 12 residues. V lost 4 bases to trimming and J lost 3 bases, with 6 bases between them.